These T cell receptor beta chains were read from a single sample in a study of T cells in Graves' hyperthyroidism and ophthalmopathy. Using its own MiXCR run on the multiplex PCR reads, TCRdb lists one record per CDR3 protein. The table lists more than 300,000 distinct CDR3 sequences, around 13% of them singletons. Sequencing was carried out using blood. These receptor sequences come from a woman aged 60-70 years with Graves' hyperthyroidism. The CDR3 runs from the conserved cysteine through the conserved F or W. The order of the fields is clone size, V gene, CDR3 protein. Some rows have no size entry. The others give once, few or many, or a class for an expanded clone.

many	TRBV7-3	CASSSPEHWVRETQYF
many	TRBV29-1	CSVDRQLQETQYF
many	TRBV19	CASSTIAAGGSGPGELFF
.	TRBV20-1	CSASRDRAYNEQFF
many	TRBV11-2	CASSLDRWAITGPIRAYNEQFF
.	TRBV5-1	CASSFRTGGLETQYF
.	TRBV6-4	CASSDVLAGEQFF
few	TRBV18	CASSPLRTQYF
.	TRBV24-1	CATSDAGPSSYNEQFF
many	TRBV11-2	CASRTSGSGETQYF
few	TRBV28	CASGRTLSYEQYF
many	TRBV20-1	CSARGLGTDTQYF
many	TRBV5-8	CASSLGTGGLDEQFF
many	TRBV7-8	CASSGDYGYTF
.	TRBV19	CASKGPSSGRANEQFF
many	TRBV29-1	CSVAQQVTDTQYF
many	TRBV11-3	CASSFRGSGEAFF
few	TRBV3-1	CASSLLWADNSPLHF
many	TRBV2	CASSEARANTEAFF
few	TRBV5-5	CASSFSGPGGSSSYEQYF
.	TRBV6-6	CASSYYLHDAEAFF
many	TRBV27	CASSFRSGRRSYEQYF
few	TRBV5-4	CASSTYRGGNYGYTF
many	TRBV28	CASRQTSDEQYF
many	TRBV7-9	CASSTATEAFF
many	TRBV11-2	CASSPFVGMTYNEQFF
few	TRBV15	CATSRDAGYEQYF
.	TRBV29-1	CSTLGSSGSETQYF
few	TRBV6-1	CASSEALEYEQCF
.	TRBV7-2	CASSLLWTGAAQPQHF
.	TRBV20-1	CSASGSGGTFSYEQYF
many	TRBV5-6	CASRITGTANTEAFF
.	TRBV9	CASSRGAGNTGELFF
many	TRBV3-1	CASSQGVGSYEQYF
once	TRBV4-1	CASSQDGPHPLGEQFF
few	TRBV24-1	CATTEGGPESHEQYF
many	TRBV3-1	CASSQDLPGAYQETQYF
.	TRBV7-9	CASSLQGGGVTDTQYF
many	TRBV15	CATSLDPKTQPQHF
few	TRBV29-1	CSARLGNYGYTF
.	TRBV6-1	CASSEPFLGADIQYF
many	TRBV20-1	CSARGGRVEQYF
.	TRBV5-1	CASRGPGGTLVETQYF
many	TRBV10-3	CASVFEPNTEAFF
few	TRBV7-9	CASSLSRERYNEQFF
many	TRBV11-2	CASSLDDRTQYF
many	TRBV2	CASSERGQSYGYTF
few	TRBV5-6	CASSSDTQRAQYF
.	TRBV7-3	CASSRVGRGSSPLHF
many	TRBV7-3	CASSPGTVLGEQYF
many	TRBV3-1	CASSQGTVNTGELFF
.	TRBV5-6	CASRSLYSNQPQHF
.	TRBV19	CATGTGRLATNEQFF
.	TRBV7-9	CASSLGSRGATNEKLFF
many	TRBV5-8	CASSLDGLAEETQYF
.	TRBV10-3	CAISTGLAGGDTQYF
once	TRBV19	CASSGWASSYNEQFF